Presented here are 12 T cell receptor beta chains from one specimen sequenced in a study of shared clonotypes between healthy human individuals (dated by TCRdb to between 2020 and 2021). The library was obtained by the immunoSEQ multiplex PCR assay. TCRdb took this table from immuneACCESS and kept in-frame rearrangements with V and J called. Such tables lack part of the clones; where checked against another copy, unresolved V genes explain under half of the gap, and the rest is unexplained. The sample table shows some 1,600,000 clones, and 95% to 99% are seen once. The ten largest clones capture roughly 0.42% of the sample. Sequenced sample: naive CD4+ T cells sorted from blood. The sample's cell subset or site label, in plain terms: CD45RA+ positively selected. These receptors all come from a man aged 30 to 45 in good health.

The chain combines TRBV7-6 with TRBJ2-3, with D hard to call. This CDR3 region has 13 residues. Per germline, CDR1 SGHVS and CDR2 FNYEAQ. Trimming cost V 3 bases and J 4 bases, with 8 bases left between them. The CDR3 DNA sequence: TGTGCCAGCAGCTTCTCGGTCGCAGATACGCAGTATTTT. Amino acid sequence: CASSFSVADTQYF.

Regarding this clone: Different DNA sequences within this sample yield the same CDR3. The chain links TRBV18 to TRBJ1-3; a possible D gene is TRBD1 (6 bases). V was shortened by 3 bases and J by 1 base, with 7 bases between the two germline ends. CDR3 length: 14 amino acids. The germline gives CDR1 KGHSH, CDR2 LQKENI. CDR3 amino acids: CASSPGTSGNTIYF. As DNA, the CDR3 is TGTGCCAGCTCACCTGGGACATCTGGAAACACCATATATTTT.

The V gene is TRBV4-1, the J gene TRBJ1-1; the D is unclear. Germline CDR1 MGHRA, CDR2 YSYEKL. V lost 2 bases to trimming and J lost 10 bases, with 17 bases between them. This CDR3 contains 14 residues. CDR3 amino acids: CASSQLGSLGRAFF. The CDR3 coding sequence is TGCGCCAGCAGCCAACTGGGGTCTTTGGGTCGAGCTTTCTTT.

V is TRBV7-9 and J is TRBJ1-1; tentatively, D is TRBD1 (5 bases). Trimming took off 3 bases at V and 1 base at J, with 9 bases between the two ends. CDR3 length: 14 residues. Germline V gene lookup returns CDR1 SEHNR and CDR2 FQNEAQ (reference sequence). The CDR3 DNA sequence: TGTGCCAGCAGCTTGAGGGACGCGAACACTGAAGCTTTCTTT. This codes for CASSLRDANTEAFF.

The V gene is TRBV18, the J gene TRBJ1-5; D not resolved. The length of the CDR3 is 14 residues. Between the trimmed V and J ends, which lost 3 bases and 5 bases, there was a span of 11 bases. Germline CDR1 KGHSH, CDR2 LQKENI. CDR3 loop: CASSPTYGDQPQHF. The CDR3 nucleotides read TGTGCCAGCTCACCTACCTACGGGGATCAGCCCCAGCATTTT.

The chain links TRBV10-3 to TRBJ2-7; 8 positions match TRBD2. Germline lookup yields CDR1 ENHRY and CDR2 SYGVKD. V shed 6 bases and J 0 bases; nucleotides not matched to a gene: 7. The CDR3 covers 15 residues. In DNA form, the CDR3 reads TGTGCCATCAGGGATAGCGGGGCGGGCTCCTACGAGCAGTACTTC. Protein sequence: CAIRDSGAGSYEQYF.

This clone occurred once. The genes are TRBV18 and TRBJ2-7; 7 bases match TRBD1. CDR3 size: 17 residues. The junction had 14 bases not matched to a gene; V was cut back by 3 bases and J by 3 bases. Looked up from germline, CDR1 is KGHSH and CDR2 is LQKENI. The CDR3 protein is CASSPLKSRDSSYEQYF. The CDR3 nucleotides are TGTGCCAGCTCACCGCTGAAATCTCGGGACAGCAGCTACGAGCAGTACTTC.

The rearrangement links TRBV27 to TRBJ2-1; 7 bases map to TRBD2. Trimming took 6 bases from V and 7 from J; bases not matched to a gene: 6. CDR1 MNHEY and CDR2 SMNVEV come from the germline V gene (reference sequence). The CDR3 sequence is 13 residues long. CDR3 residues: CASRDDGGNEQFF. The CDR3 coding sequence is TGTGCCAGCAGAGATGACGGGGGGAATGAGCAGTTCTTC.

This sequence joins TRBV21-1 and TRBJ2-6. TRBV21-1 constitutes a pseudogene. The length of the CDR3 is 15 residues. Here the CDR3 reads CASTLDVSGANVLTF. CDR3 nucleotides: TGTGCCAGCACCCTGGATGTCTCTGGGGCCAACGTCCTGACTTTC.

The chain is built from TRBV5-6 and TRBJ2-5, with D unclear. Per germline, CDR1 SGHDT and CDR2 YYEEEE. The V end lost 4 bases, the J end lost 9 bases, and 19 bases lay between the germline ends. The CDR3 is made up of 14 amino acids. The DNA for the CDR3 is TGTGCCAGCAGCCCGTGGGCGGCTAGTTCGTCCCAGTACTTC. Translating gives CASSPWAASSSQYF.

This sequence joins TRBV11-2 and TRBJ2-5; 9 bases agree with TRBD1. Germline loops: CDR1 SGHAT, CDR2 FQNNGV. The CDR3 has 16 residues. V dropped 1 base and J dropped 5; count of bases not matched to a gene: 8. In DNA, the CDR3 is TGTGCCAGCAGCTTAGCCCCACAGGGGGCTGGGGAGACCCAGTACTTC. It yields the protein CASSLAPQGAGETQYF.

The chain is built from TRBV7-2 and TRBJ2-6; D is unclear. The CDR3 totals 17 residues. The V gene's germline CDR1 is SGHTA and CDR2 FQGNSA. Trimming removed 5 bases from V and 0 bases from J, with 14 bases in between. The CDR3 is CASSRTRPSSGANVLTF. In nucleotides, the CDR3 is TGTGCCAGCAGCCGAACCAGGCCCAGCTCTGGGGCCAACGTCCTGACTTTC.